This T cell receptor (beta chain) was identified in a study of control samples from healthy donors and cancer patients (dated by TCRdb to about 2020). Remarks on this clone: What this receptor recognizes is not known. No much larger clone is present one base from it, and per-base qualities are unavailable.

Receptors were amplified or captured by the immunoSEQ multiplex PCR assay. Drawn from immuneACCESS, this table holds only the in-frame rearrangements with V and J called that TCRdb kept. Clones are partly lost; checked studies trace under half to an unresolved V gene and leave the rest unexplained. The sample table shows tens of thousands of clones, and over 90% are seen once. Clones ranked in the top ten supply around a quarter of the sample. From its cysteine to its phenylalanine, the CDR3 spans 17 amino acids. Kept here is only the CDR3 DNA, which spans 51 bases and is read in frame from base 1. CDR1 and CDR2 were assigned from the germline V gene as MDHEN and SYDVKM. Trimming removed 6 bases from V and 2 bases from J; the gene matches leave 12 bases unexplained.

Here the chain combines TRBV28 and TRBJ1-5, with 8 bases aligning to TRBD1. This sequence was found in a woman in her forties or fifties with head and neck cancer. Source material: PBMCs. The CDR3 corresponds to CASSSDRGRPGNQPQHF. The base sequence is TGTGCCAGCAGCTCCGACAGGGGACGACCGGGCAATCAGCCCCAGCATTTT.